This T cell receptor beta chain was sequenced during a study of T cell responses to AZD1222 COVID-19 vaccine. Clones were sequenced by immunoSEQ multiplex PCR, and TCRdb holds only the in-frame ones, with some missing. Of 120,000 or so clones listed, around 83% are singletons. This TCR was sampled from an adult who received the AZD1222 COVID-19 vaccine. This specimen was peripheral blood, taken 28 days after the second AZD1222 dose.

CDR3 residues: CASSFQGQGKDNEQFF. The CDR3 region has the DNA TGTGCCAGCAGCTTCCAGGGACAGGGAAAGGACAATGAGCAGTTCTTC. The J gene is TRBJ2-1, the V gene TRBV11-3, with 9 bases fitting TRBD1. CDR1 is SGHNT, CDR2 YENEEA, per germline. The CDR3 runs 16 residues. V lost 3 bases and J lost 5; bases outside the gene matches: 8.